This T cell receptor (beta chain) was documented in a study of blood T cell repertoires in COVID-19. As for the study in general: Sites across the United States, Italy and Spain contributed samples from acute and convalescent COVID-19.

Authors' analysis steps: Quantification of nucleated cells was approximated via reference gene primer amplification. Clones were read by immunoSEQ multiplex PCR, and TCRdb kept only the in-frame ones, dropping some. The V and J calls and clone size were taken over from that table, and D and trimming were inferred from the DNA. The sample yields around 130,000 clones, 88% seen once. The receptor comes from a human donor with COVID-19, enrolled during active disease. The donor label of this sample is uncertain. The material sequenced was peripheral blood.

Written as DNA, the CDR3 is TGCGCCAGCAGCTTGGTTTGGGGAGTGGAGGGTTCCAATGAGCAGTTCTTC. Translated: CASSLVWGVEGSNEQFF. This chain uses TRBV5-1 with TRBJ2-1, with D perhaps matching TRBD2 (6 bases). The CDR3 has 17 residues. The V gene's germline CDR1 is SGHRS and CDR2 YFSETQ. V was shortened by 0 bases and J by 6 bases, with 19 bases between the two germline ends.